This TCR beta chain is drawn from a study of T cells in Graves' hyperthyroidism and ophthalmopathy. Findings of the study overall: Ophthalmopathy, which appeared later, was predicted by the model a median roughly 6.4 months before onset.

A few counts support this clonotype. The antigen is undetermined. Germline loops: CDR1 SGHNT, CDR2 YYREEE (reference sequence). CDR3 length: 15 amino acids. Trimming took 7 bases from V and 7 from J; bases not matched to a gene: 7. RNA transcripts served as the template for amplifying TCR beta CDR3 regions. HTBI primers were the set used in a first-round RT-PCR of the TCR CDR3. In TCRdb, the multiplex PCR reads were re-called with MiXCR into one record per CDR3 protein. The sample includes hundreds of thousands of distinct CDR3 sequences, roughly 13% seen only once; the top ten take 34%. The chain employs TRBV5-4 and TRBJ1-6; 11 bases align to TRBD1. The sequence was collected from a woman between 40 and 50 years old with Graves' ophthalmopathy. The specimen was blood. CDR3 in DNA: TGTGCCAGCCGGACAGGGGGCTCCCCAAATTCACCCCTCCACTTT. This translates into CASRTGGSPNSPLHF.